A selection of T cell receptor beta chains follows, all from one sample in a study of early T cells in non-severe SARS-CoV-2 infection. TCRdb analysed the 5' RACE reads with MiXCR anew, one entry per CDR3 protein. The data show about 83,000 distinct CDR3 sequences, 9% to 15% seen once. What was sequenced was whole blood. The receptors here all came from an adult who was a healthcare worker with PCR-confirmed SARS-CoV-2 infection or an uninfected control (not recorded which). The CDR3 runs from the conserved cysteine through the conserved F or W. D genes are given only for firm matches. The size field is filled for only some rows; it gives once, few, many or a size class.

NA,TRBJ2-1,few,TRBV19,TGTGCCAGTAGTATATGGGGGTCGGATGGAAGGGAGTTCTTC,CASSIWGSDGREFF
NA,TRBJ2-7,NA,TRBV9,TGTGCCAGCAGCGAATATATCGAGGACGAGCAGTACTTC,CASSEYIEDEQYF
NA,TRBJ2-5,NA,TRBV3-1,TGTGCCAGCAGCCAAGAATGGAATGAGCAAGAGACCCAGTACTTC,CASSQEWNEQETQYF
NA,TRBJ2-1,many,TRBV21-1,TGTGCCAGCAGCAAAGCGACTAGCGGGAGAGACAATGAGCAGTTCTTC,CASSKATSGRDNEQFF
NA,TRBJ2-5,few,TRBV20-1,TGCAGTGCTAGAGCGGTGGGGCTACCCGAGGTGAAAAAGACCCAGTACTTC,CSARAVGLPEVKKTQYF
TRBD2,TRBJ2-2,NA,TRBV12-3/TRBV12-4,TGTGCCAGCAGCAGTGGACTAGCGGGATCTAACACCGGGGAGCTGTTTTTT,CASSSGLAGSNTGELFF
TRBD2,TRBJ2-1,few,TRBV6-6,TGTGCCAGCAGTCTAGCGGGACCAAACTACAATGAGCAGTTCTTC,CASSLAGPNYNEQFF
TRBD2,TRBJ2-7,NA,TRBV7-6,TGTGCCAGCAGCTTAGGCCCAGCGGGAGGCTCCTACGAGCAGTACTTC,CASSLGPAGGSYEQYF
TRBD2,TRBJ2-5,many,TRBV20-1,TGCAGTGCAACAGGACTAGCGGGAGAAGAGACCCAGTACTTC,CSATGLAGEETQYF
TRBD2,TRBJ2-1,few,TRBV10-3,TGTGCCATTGAGACGAGGACTAGCGGGAGGGTCAATGAGCAGTTCTTC,CAIETRTSGRVNEQFF
NA,TRBJ2-1,few,TRBV29-1,TGCAGCGTCGAGGGATCAGCCCGCTCCTACAATGAGCAGTTCTTC,CSVEGSARSYNEQFF
NA,TRBJ1-1,NA,TRBV5-5,TGTGCCAGCAGCAGGATACAGAGTACTGAAGCTTTCTTT,CASSRIQSTEAFF
NA,TRBJ2-7,many,TRBV7-9,TGTGCCAGCAGCTTAGGTGGGCCGACGGGACACTACTTC,CASSLGGPTGHYF
NA,TRBJ2-7,NA,TRBV25-1,TGTGCCAGCCGGGACTGGAGCTCCTACGAGCAGTACTTC,CASRDWSSYEQYF
NA,TRBJ1-4,many,TRBV12-3/TRBV12-4,TGTGCCAGCAGCTCGTATGAAAAACTGTTTTTT,CASSSYEKLFF
TRBD2,TRBJ2-4,NA,TRBV4-2,TGTGCCAGCAGCCACCCCAAACCCGGGAGGGTCATTCAGTACTTC,CASSHPKPGRVIQYF
NA,TRBJ1-1,many,TRBV6-5,TGTGCCAGCAGTTACGGCAGTGAAGCTTTCTTT,CASSYGSEAFF
NA,TRBJ2-7,NA,TRBV18,TGTGCCAGCTCTCACGACAGGCTCTCCTACGAGCAGTACTTC,CASSHDRLSYEQYF
TRBD1,TRBJ2-1,few,TRBV2,TGTGCCAGCAGCCTCAGACAGGGTTCCTACAATGAGCAGTTCTTC,CASSLRQGSYNEQFF
TRBD1,TRBJ1-2,NA,TRBV9,TGTGCCAGCAGCCCCCAGACAGGGGGATACTATGGCTACACCTTC,CASSPQTGGYYGYTF
NA,TRBJ1-5,NA,TRBV19,TGTGCCAGTAGCTCCCTAGGGGCATATAGCAATCAGCCCCAGCATTTT,CASSSLGAYSNQPQHF
NA,TRBJ2-7,NA,TRBV10-2,TGCGCCAGCAGTGAAACTTACGAGCAGTACTTC,CASSETYEQYF
TRBD1,TRBJ1-5,many,TRBV10-2,TGCGCCAGCAGTGACCCACAGGGGGCCGAGGAGCCCCAGCATTTT,CASSDPQGAEEPQHF
NA,TRBJ2-3,NA,TRBV18,TGTGCCAGCTCACACAAGACAGATACGCAGTATTTT,CASSHKTDTQYF